The T cell receptor beta chain described here comes from a study of CD8 T cells in Susac syndrome. Control patients had untreated stable or active relapsing-remitting multiple sclerosis by revised McDonald criteria. Random hexamers were used to reverse transcribe 0.5 to 1 ug of RNA. TCRdb ran MiXCR on the immunoSEQ multiplex PCR reads and lists one entry per CDR3 protein. This table holds 250,000 to 300,000 distinct CDR3 sequences, around 83% found once. CDR3 length equals 15 residues. V dropped 1 base and J dropped 4; count of bases not matched to a gene: 7. In germline, CDR1 is MGHRA, CDR2 YSYEKL. The rearrangement joins TRBV4-1 to TRBJ2-7; 7 nucleotides agree with TRBD2. The sample was CD8+ T cells from PBMCs. The sequence was collected from a human donor with multiple sclerosis. Here the CDR3 DNA reads TGCGCCAGCAGCCAAGTTCCTAGCGGCGATTACGAGCAGTACTTC. Protein: CASSQVPSGDYEQYF.